This T cell receptor (beta chain) was captured in a study of technical replicates of blood from a few donors. Libraries were prepared by immunoSEQ multiplex PCR; TCRdb keeps only in-frame clonotypes and omits some of them. The table lists 75,000 to 95,000 clones, about 95% of them singletons. Trimming at V came to 3 bases and at J to 1 base, leaving 5 bases not matched to a gene. The CDR3 spans 14 residues. Germline CDR1 reads SQVTM; CDR2 reads ANQGSEA. The chain links TRBV29-1 to TRBJ2-7, with 8 bases matching TRBD1. This clonotype originated in a human donor in good health. The specimen was T cells isolated from PBMCs. The CDR3 loop is CSVESQGASYEQYF. The CDR3 DNA is TGCAGCGTTGAGAGCCAGGGGGCGTCCTACGAGCAGTACTTC.